The entry that follows covers one T cell receptor (beta chain) sequence. Antigen: not known. 13 Jbeta primers and 60 Vbeta primers were used for the PCR. This table comes from immunoSEQ multiplex PCR, and its TCRdb copy is limited to in-frame clones, with some not included. The sample has some 90,000 clones; about 80% are singletons. The sample belongs to a study of cytomegalovirus exposure and HLA in healthy donors. Findings and caveats of the study: The study recorded 164 TCR beta chains that were cytomegalovirus-associated. According to an earlier analysis, most TCR beta V segments yielded productive rearrangements about 90% or about 30% of the time. The study carried out a later analysis of TCR beta sequences. It associated 15,000 to 20,000 of them with specific HLA alleles at a false discovery rate of 0.05.

In germline, CDR1 is SEHNR, CDR2 FQNEAQ (reference sequence). This CDR3 has 17 residues. Trimming took 3 bases from V and 6 from J; bases not matched to a gene: 11. The sequenced material came from PBMCs. This TCR was recovered from a man over 45 in good health and CMV-seropositive. The chain uses TRBV7-9 and TRBJ2-1, with TRBD2 matching over 10 bases. In nucleotides, the CDR3 is TGTGCCAGCAGCTTTCGGAGCGGGAGGGGGATCTCCAATGAGCAGTTCTTC. Translated: CASSFRSGRGISNEQFF.